This entry lists 12 T cell receptor beta chains sequenced from one sample in a study of cytomegalovirus exposure and HLA in healthy donors. Some clones are missing from TCRdb's copy, which holds only in-frame ones; the method was immunoSEQ multiplex PCR. The sample consists of about 180,000 clones, around 85% of them appearing once. The sequenced sample consisted of PBMCs. The source is a man aged 18 to 35 in good health and CMV-seropositive.

The chain employs TRBV28 and TRBJ1-3; 7 bases are a match to TRBD1. CDR3 length equals 15 residues. V lost 6 bases, J lost 2 bases, and 7 bases stayed unmatched. CDR1 and CDR2 (germline): MDHEN, SYDVKM. Here the CDR3 reads CASRPTGDAGNTIYF. In DNA form, the CDR3 reads TGTGCCAGCAGACCAACAGGGGACGCTGGAAACACCATATATTTT.

This rearrangement joins TRBV28 to TRBJ2-1; D is uncertain. This CDR3 has 16 residues. The V gene's germline CDR1 is MDHEN and CDR2 SYDVKM. Trimming pared 2 bases from V and 0 bases from J, leaving 11 bases between. In DNA form, the CDR3 reads TGTGCCAGCAGTTTAATAGAGCTAAGCTCCTACAATGAGCAGTTCTTC. Translated: CASSLIELSSYNEQFF.

This chain uses TRBV13 with TRBJ2-7, with D possibly being TRBD1 (5 bases). CDR3 length: 13 residues. The V gene lost 6 bases and the J gene lost 5 bases, with 14 bases spanning the gap. CDR1 PRHDT and CDR2 FYEKMQ come from the germline V gene (reference sequence). The CDR3 sequence: CASRYSGSHEQYF. Here the CDR3 DNA reads TGTGCCAGCAGGTATTCAGGGTCCCACGAGCAGTACTTC.

The chain couples TRBV19 to TRBJ1-2, with 7 bases identical to TRBD1. The V and J ends lost 7 bases and 3 bases, in that order; junction bases with no gene match: 8. This CDR3 is 14 amino acids long. Germline V CDR1 and CDR2: LNHDA, SQIVND (reference sequence). CDR3 nucleotide sequence: TGTGCCAGTATGAAGACAGGGACCGACTATGGCTACACCTTC. It translates to CASMKTGTDYGYTF. The full variable domain, with the rest looked up from reference TRBV19 and TRBJ1-2, is DGGITQSPKYLFRKEGQNVTLSCEQNLNHDAMYWYRQDPGQGLRLIYYSQIVNDFQKGDIAEGYSVSREKKESFPLTVTSAQKNPTAFYLCASMKTGTDYGYTFGSGTRLTVV.

The chain couples TRBV19 to TRBJ1-5; 8 bases map to TRBD1. The junction had 13 bases not matched to a gene; V was cut back by 2 bases and J by 7 bases. Germline lookup yields CDR1 LNHDA and CDR2 SQIVND (reference sequence). The CDR3 consists of 17 residues. The CDR3 region is CASSILSGQGARQPQHF. As DNA, the CDR3 is TGTGCCAGTAGTATATTGTCGGGGCAGGGGGCCCGACAGCCCCAGCATTTT. Combining the CDR3 with reference TRBV19 and TRBJ1-5 gives the whole variable domain DGGITQSPKYLFRKEGQNVTLSCEQNLNHDAMYWYRQDPGQGLRLIYYSQIVNDFQKGDIAEGYSVSREKKESFPLTVTSAQKNPTAFYLCASSILSGQGARQPQHFGDGTRLSIL.

The gene calls are TRBV7-2 and TRBJ2-1; 9 bases are a match to TRBD1. Germline V gene sequence: CDR1 SGHTA, CDR2 FQGNSA. The CDR3 sequence is 14 residues long. The junction had 2 bases not matched to a gene; V was cut back by 5 bases and J by 3 bases. The CDR3 region is CASSRDRDYNEQFF. Written as DNA, the CDR3 is TGTGCCAGCAGCCGGGACAGGGACTACAATGAGCAGTTCTTC.

This chain links TRBV19 with TRBJ2-7; 13 bases agree with TRBD2. Germline loops: CDR1 LNHDA, CDR2 SQIVND (reference sequence). V shed 4 bases, J shed 4 bases, and the junction held 13 bases outside the gene matches. CDR3 length: 18 residues. CDR3 residues: CASSSRERTSGSAYEQYF. Here the CDR3 DNA reads TGTGCCAGTAGTAGCCGGGAGAGGACTAGCGGGAGTGCTTACGAGCAGTACTTC.

This clone showed up just once. This chain connects TRBV29-1 to TRBJ2-1; 8 bases are shared with TRBD2. CDR1 is SQVTM, CDR2 ANQGSEA, per germline. V trimming: 5 bases; J trimming: 2 bases; junction bases outside the gene matches: 5. CDR3 length: 14 amino acids. This CDR3 is CSVPGRVTYNEQFF. In nucleotides, the CDR3 is TGCAGCGTTCCCGGGAGGGTTACCTACAATGAGCAGTTCTTC.

V and J are TRBV30 and TRBJ1-4, with 10 bases matching TRBD1. Trimming cost V 3 bases and J 11 bases; bases outside gene matches: 12. The germline V gene encodes CDR1 GTSNPN and CDR2 SVGIG (reference sequence). The CDR3 sequence is 15 residues long. This CDR3 is CAWSSRDRGRGKLFF. For the CDR3, the DNA is TGTGCCTGGAGCTCGCGGGACAGGGGACGAGGGAAACTGTTTTTT. Full variable domain (remainder filled in from reference TRBV30 and TRBJ1-4): SQTIHQWPATLVQPVGSPLSLECTVEGTSNPNLYWYRQAAGRGLQLLFYSVGIGQISSEVPQNLSASRPQDRQFILSSKKLLLSDSGFYLCAWSSRDRGRGKLFFGSGTQLSVL.

The CDR3 DNA sequence: TGTGCCAGTATCCCGGACAGGGGCCGGGGTGAGCAGTTCTTC. It is translated as CASIPDRGRGEQFF. V is TRBV19 and J is TRBJ2-1; 9 nucleotides agree with TRBD1. The V and J ends lost 7 bases and 9 bases, in that order; junction bases with no gene match: 10. The CDR3 length is 14 residues. Germline V lookup: CDR1 LNHDA, CDR2 SQIVND (reference sequence).

The sample holds one count of this clone. The chain carries TRBV9 and TRBJ1-2, with TRBD1 matching over 7 bases. Trimming at V came to 0 bases and at J to 5 bases, leaving 4 bases not matched to a gene. This CDR3 is built from 14 residues. The germline V gene encodes CDR1 SGDLS and CDR2 YYNGEE. The CDR3 spells CASSVDGTDYGYTF. The CDR3 DNA is TGTGCCAGCAGCGTAGACGGGACAGATTATGGCTACACCTTC. Full variable domain (rest looked up from reference TRBV9 and TRBJ1-2): DSGVTQTPKHLITATGQRVTLRCSPRSGDLSVYWYQQSLDQGLQFLIQYYNGEERAKGNILERFSAQQFPDLHSELNLSSLELGDSALYFCASSVDGTDYGYTFGSGTRLTVV.

V gene TRBV5-6 combines with J gene TRBJ2-4; 9 bases fit TRBD1. The V and J ends lost 4 bases and 7 bases, in that order; junction bases with no gene match: 9. Germline loops: CDR1 SGHDT, CDR2 YYEEEE. CDR3 length: 15 amino acids. CDR3 coding DNA: TGTGCCAGCAGCCCGACAGGGGGAGGGAGGAACATTCAGTACTTC. Encoded protein: CASSPTGGGRNIQYF.